Included here is one TCR beta chain sequence, with context. Between the trimmed V and J ends, which lost 1 base and 6 bases, there was a span of 16 bases. The CDR3 covers 16 residues. Germline values: CDR1 MNHEY, CDR2 SMNVEV (reference sequence). This specimen comes from a study of technical replicates of blood from several donors. Here immunoSEQ multiplex PCR was the method, and the copy in TCRdb shows in-frame clones only, minus some. The data contain about 13,000 clones, approximately 86% of them singletons. The chain has TRBV27 and TRBJ1-5; a possible D gene is TRBD1 (5 bases). The sequencing input was PBMCs. This TCR was recovered from a human donor in good health. The CDR3 nucleotides read TGTGCCAGCAGTTTATTGTCCCGGGGAGGGGTTCAGCCCCAGCATTTT. Protein product: CASSLLSRGGVQPQHF.